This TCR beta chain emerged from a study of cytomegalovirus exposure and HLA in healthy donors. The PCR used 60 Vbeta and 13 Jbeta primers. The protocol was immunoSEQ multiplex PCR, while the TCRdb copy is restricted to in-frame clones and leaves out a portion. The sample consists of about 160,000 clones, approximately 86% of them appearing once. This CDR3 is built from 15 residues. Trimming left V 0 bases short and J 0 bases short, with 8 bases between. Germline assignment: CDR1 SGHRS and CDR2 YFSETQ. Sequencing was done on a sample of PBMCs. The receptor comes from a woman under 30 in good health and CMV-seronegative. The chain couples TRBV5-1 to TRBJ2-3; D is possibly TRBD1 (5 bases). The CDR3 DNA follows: TGCGCCAGCAGCTTGGGACAGACTAGCACAGATACGCAGTATTTT. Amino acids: CASSLGQTSTDTQYF.